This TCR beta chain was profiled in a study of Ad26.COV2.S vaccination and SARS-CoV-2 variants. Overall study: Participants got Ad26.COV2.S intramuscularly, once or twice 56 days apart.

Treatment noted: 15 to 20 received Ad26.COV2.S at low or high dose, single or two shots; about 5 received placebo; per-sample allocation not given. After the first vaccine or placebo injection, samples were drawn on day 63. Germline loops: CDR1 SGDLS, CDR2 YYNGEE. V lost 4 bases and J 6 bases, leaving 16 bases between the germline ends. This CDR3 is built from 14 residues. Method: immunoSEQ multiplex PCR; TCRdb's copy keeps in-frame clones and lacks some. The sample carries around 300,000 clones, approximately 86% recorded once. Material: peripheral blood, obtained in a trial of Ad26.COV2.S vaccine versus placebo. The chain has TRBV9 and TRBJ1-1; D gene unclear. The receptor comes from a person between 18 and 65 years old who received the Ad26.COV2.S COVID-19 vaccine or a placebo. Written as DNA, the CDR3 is TGTGCCAGCAGCCTCGAGGCCGATCGCGCTGAAGCTTTCTTT. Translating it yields CASSLEADRAEAFF. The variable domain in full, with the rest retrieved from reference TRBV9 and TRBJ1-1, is DSGVTQTPKHLITATGQRVTLRCSPRSGDLSVYWYQQSLDQGLQFLIQYYNGEERAKGNILERFSAQQFPDLHSELNLSSLELGDSALYFCASSLEADRAEAFFGQGTRLTVV.